Listed below are T cell receptor beta chains from one sample, sequenced in a study of OX40 agonist ivuxolimab in advanced cancers. TCRdb's table, derived via immunoSEQ multiplex PCR, lists solely in-frame clones and lacks some. This table holds some 30,000 clones, around nine tenths found once. Specimen: CD4+ or CD8+ T cells sorted from blood, collected in a trial of the OX40 agonist ivuxolimab. The receptor set was obtained from an adult with an advanced solid tumor such as melanoma, head and neck, liver or kidney cancer. The CDR3 runs from the conserved cysteine through the conserved F or W. The D gene is left open where the match is weak. A row's size may be missing; if present it is once, few, many or a size class.

J,D,size,V,DNA,CDR3
TRBJ1-2,TRBD1,-,TRBV27,TGTGCCAGCAGTCTGGACAGGGGCTATGGCTACACCTTC,CASSLDRGYGYTF
TRBJ2-3,-,-,TRBV7-3,TGTGCCAGCAGCGCACAAGGAGGCGGCACAGATACGCAGTATTTT,CASSAQGGGTDTQYF
TRBJ2-1,-,once,TRBV5-1,TGCGCCAGCAGCTTGGAATTCGGGGTTTACGATGAGCAGTTCTTC,CASSLEFGVYDEQFF
TRBJ2-7,TRBD2,-,TRBV5-1,TGCGCCAGCAGCTTGCTGGTGGGGGGGGCCTACGAGCAGTACTTC,CASSLLVGGAYEQYF
TRBJ1-1,-,-,TRBV5-6,TGTGCCAGCAGCGGGGATGGTACTGAAGCTTTCTTT,CASSGDGTEAFF
TRBJ2-1,TRBD2,-,TRBV29-1,TGCAGCGTTGAAGATGGGGGGGTTTACAATGAGCAGTTCTTC,CSVEDGGVYNEQFF
TRBJ2-7,-,-,TRBV4-1,TGCGCCAGCAGCCTCGGGACATTGGTCTACGAGCAGTACTTC,CASSLGTLVYEQYF
TRBJ1-1,-,-,TRBV29-1,TGCAGCGTTCAAAGGACCCTGAACACTGAAGCTTTCTTT,CSVQRTLNTEAFF
TRBJ2-5,-,-,TRBV6-5,TGTGCCAGCAGTTTTCTCGGAACGTACCAAGAGACCCAGTACTTC,CASSFLGTYQETQYF
TRBJ2-7,-,once,TRBV6-6,TGTGCCAGCAGTGAGTACGAGCAGTACTTC,CASSEYEQYF
TRBJ2-7,TRBD2,-,TRBV9,TGTGCCAGCAGCGCAGCGGGAGGGCCCTACGAGCAGTACTTC,CASSAAGGPYEQYF